A selection of T cell receptor beta chains follows, all from one sample in a study of blood T cell repertoires in COVID-19. The method was immunoSEQ multiplex PCR; TCRdb's version includes in-frame clones alone and lacks a portion of them. The sample consists of 130,000 to 150,000 clones, almost 90% of them appearing once. The sequenced sample consisted of peripheral blood. These receptors all come from a man over 45 with active or convalescent COVID-19. The CDR3 runs from the conserved cysteine through the conserved F or W. D genes are given only for firm matches. Expanded clones get a size class; other rows say once, few or many, or leave the size out.

size	V	J	length	D	DNA	CDR3
.	TRBV7-3	TRBJ2-1	14	.	TGTGCCAGCAGCTCGTCCACAAAGGTAGCTGAGCAGTTCTTC	CASSSSTKVAEQFF
.	TRBV7-8	TRBJ1-6	14	.	TGTGCCAGCAGCCCGCGGGGGGGCGGTTCACCCCTCCACTTT	CASSPRGGGSPLHF
.	TRBV4-1	TRBJ1-4	16	TRBD1	TGCGCCAGCAGCCAAGACCCCACAGGGGGGAATGAAAAACTGTTTTTT	CASSQDPTGGNEKLFF
.	TRBV6-5	TRBJ1-4	14	TRBD1	TGTGCCAGCAGTTCGGGACAGGGGAATGAAAAACTGTTTTTT	CASSSGQGNEKLFF
.	TRBV5-1	TRBJ2-7	14	TRBD1	TGCGCCAGCAGCTCCGGGACAGGGACCTACGAGCAGTACTTC	CASSSGTGTYEQYF
.	TRBV29-1	TRBJ1-2	13	.	TGCAGCGTTGAAGATCAGGGGAACTATGGCTACACCTTC	CSVEDQGNYGYTF
.	TRBV14	TRBJ2-7	11	.	TGTGCCAGCAGCCAAGTGAGCCAACGGTACTTC	CASSQVSQRYF
few	TRBV29-1	TRBJ1-1	12	.	TGCAGCGTTGGAGGGGGATACACTGAAGCTTTCTTT	CSVGGGYTEAFF
.	TRBV28	TRBJ1-5	13	.	TGTGCCAGCCGAAAACAGGGACAACAGCCCCAGCATTTT	CASRKQGQQPQHF
.	TRBV7-8	TRBJ2-5	15	TRBD1	TGTGCCAGCAGCTTCAGGGACAGGGGGAGGGAGACCCAGTACTTC	CASSFRDRGRETQYF
.	TRBV3-1/TRBV3-2	TRBJ1-4	14	TRBD1	TGTGCCAGCAGCCAGACAGGGCTTCGGGAAAAACTGTTTTTT	CASSQTGLREKLFF
.	TRBV27	TRBJ2-7	15	.	TGTGCCAGCAGTCTGAAAACAGGGATTTCGAACGAGCAGTACTTC	CASSLKTGISNEQYF
.	TRBV5-1	TRBJ2-6	16	.	TGCGCCAGCAGCTTGGCACCGACTGGGGGGGCCAACGTCCTGACTTTC	CASSLAPTGGANVLTF